The 14 T cell receptor beta chains below all came from one sample that was sequenced in a study of OX40 agonist ivuxolimab in advanced cancers. Here immunoSEQ multiplex PCR was the method, and the copy in TCRdb shows in-frame clones only, minus some. The data show 57,000 or so clones, approximately 89% seen once. The sample in question was CD4+ or CD8+ T cells sorted from blood, obtained in a trial of the OX40 agonist ivuxolimab. The receptors were sampled from an adult with an advanced solid tumor such as melanoma, head and neck, liver or kidney cancer.

This clone has a single count. The chain uses TRBV4-3 and TRBJ2-1; D might be TRBD1 (5 bases). The CDR3 totals 15 residues. Trimming took off 0 bases at V and 9 bases at J, with 15 bases between the two ends. Germline V gene sequence: CDR1 LGHNA, CDR2 YSLEER. CDR3 nucleotide sequence: TGCGCCAGCAGCCAAGACAGGGTTGGGGCCAGTGAGCAGTTCTTC. Translating it yields CASSQDRVGASEQFF.

The table lists this clone with a few counts. The chain couples TRBV19 to TRBJ2-1; maybe TRBD2 (5 bases). This CDR3 comprises 16 residues. Trimming removed 4 bases at V and 2 bases at J, with 15 bases between. CDR1 is LNHDA and CDR2 is SQIVND in the germline V gene (reference sequence). The CDR3 DNA follows: TGTGCCAGTAGTAACCCGGAGGAAGTCCCCTACAATGAGCAGTTCTTC. Amino acids: CASSNPEEVPYNEQFF. The full variable domain, its missing parts supplied by reference TRBV19 and TRBJ2-1, is DGGITQSPKYLFRKEGQNVTLSCEQNLNHDAMYWYRQDPGQGLRLIYYSQIVNDFQKGDIAEGYSVSREKKESFPLTVTSAQKNPTAFYLCASSNPEEVPYNEQFFGPGTRLTVL.

This sequence joins TRBV6-5 and TRBJ1-1; TRBD1 is a possible D gene (6 bases). The CDR3 has 15 residues. V shed 2 bases and J shed 1 base, with 11 bases lying between them. Germline V gene data show CDR1 as MNHEY and CDR2 as SVGAGI. In nucleotides, the CDR3 is TGTGCCAGCAGTTACCTAAAAGGGGGGAACACTGAAGCTTTCTTT. Its translation: CASSYLKGGNTEAFF.

The chain carries TRBV2 and TRBJ2-1, with a tentative D call TRBD2 (7 bases). The germline CDR1 and CDR2 sequences are SNHLY and FYNNEI. Trimming stripped 6 bases from V and 5 bases from J, with 20 bases between. The CDR3 has 16 amino acids. The CDR3 DNA follows: TGTGCCAGCAGCTGGTTACAGGGAGGGAGGGACAATGAGCAGTTCTTC. Translated, it gives CASSWLQGGRDNEQFF.

The gene calls are TRBV11-2 and TRBJ2-2; weak D call: TRBD2 (5 bases). V lost 0 bases and J 4 bases, leaving 9 bases between the germline ends. There are 15 residues in the CDR3. From germline, CDR1 is SGHAT and CDR2 FQNNGV. CDR3 coding DNA: TGTGCCAGCAGCTTAGAAGGAGGAGTCACCGGGGAGCTGTTTTTT. The encoded protein is CASSLEGGVTGELFF.

The V gene is TRBV29-1, the J gene TRBJ1-1; D not certain. The CDR3 contains 10 residues. CDR1 and CDR2 (germline): SQVTM, ANQGSEA. Trimming left V 6 bases short and J 3 bases short, with 5 bases between. The CDR3 sequence is CSVFHTEAFF. The CDR3 nucleotides are TGCAGCGTATTTCACACTGAAGCTTTCTTT.

The chain joins TRBV30 to TRBJ2-7; D is ambiguous. CDR1 and CDR2 (germline): GTSNPN, SVGIG (reference sequence). The CDR3 loop spans 14 amino acids. The V end lost 2 bases, the J end lost 6 bases, and 17 bases lay between the germline ends. This CDR3 is CAWSSFPRPREQYF. In nucleotides, the CDR3 is TGTGCCTGGAGTTCTTTTCCGAGACCTCGCGAGCAGTACTTC.

The rearrangement uses TRBV9 and TRBJ2-1; 13 bases map to TRBD2. Looked up from germline, CDR1 is SGDLS and CDR2 is YYNGEE. The CDR3 is made up of 16 amino acids. The V segment lost 0 bases and the J segment 9 bases; nucleotides outside the gene matches: 6. This CDR3 is CASSVATSGRVVEQFF. The CDR3, as DNA: TGTGCCAGCAGCGTAGCTACTAGCGGGAGGGTCGTTGAGCAGTTCTTC.

V and J are TRBV19 and TRBJ2-1; TRBD2 aligns across 7 bases. Germline loops: CDR1 LNHDA, CDR2 SQIVND (reference sequence). V dropped 8 bases and J dropped 9; count of bases not matched to a gene: 19. The CDR3 totals 16 residues. The chain's CDR3 is CASGVLGLGVSSEQFF. The CDR3 DNA follows: TGTGCCAGTGGGGTGCTAGGACTAGGAGTTTCGAGTGAGCAGTTCTTC.

Regarding this clone: At one of its ends the junction is not consistent with the germline gene, which may arise from a read error. The genes are TRBV7-7 and TRBJ2-1, with a tentative D call TRBD2 (6 bases). CDR1 and CDR2 from the germline V gene are SSHAT and FNYEAQ (reference sequence). This CDR3 contains 15 residues. CDR3 loop: CASSLAEEGYNEQFF. In nucleotides, the CDR3 is TGTGCTAGCAGCTTAGCAGAGGAGGGCTACAATGAGCAGTTCTTC.

The chain employs TRBV11-2 and TRBJ2-7; D possibly corresponds to TRBD2 (6 bases). The CDR3 consists of 15 residues. V lost 2 bases, J lost 1 base, and 12 bases lay in between. Looked up from germline, CDR1 is SGHAT and CDR2 is FQNNGV. This CDR3 reads CASSLIRGESYEQYF. CDR3 in DNA: TGTGCCAGCAGCTTAATTCGCGGGGAATCCTACGAGCAGTACTTC.

The sample holds one count of this clone. This chain joins TRBV4-1 and TRBJ2-7; 7 bases map to TRBD1. Germline trimming cut 5 bases from V and 6 bases from J; bases unmatched to any gene: 10. Germline CDR1 reads MGHRA; CDR2 reads YSYEKL. The CDR3 is 14 residues long. This chain's CDR3 is CASSEFGAGGEQYF. As DNA, the CDR3 is TGCGCCAGCAGCGAATTTGGGGCAGGGGGCGAGCAGTACTTC.

In regard to this clone: The junction shows a germline mismatch at one end, possibly a read error. The J gene is TRBJ2-3, the V gene TRBV28, with 9 nucleotides matching TRBD1. Germline lookup yields CDR1 MDHEN and CDR2 SYDVKM. The CDR3 contains 14 residues. CDR3 loop: CASSPRQGGHFEDF. The CDR3, as DNA: TGTGCCAGCAGTCCTCGACAGGGGGGCCATTTCGAGGATTTT.

The rearrangement joins TRBV7-8 to TRBJ1-6, with no clear D. The germline CDR1 and CDR2 sequences are SGHVS and FQNEAQ. V was cut by 4 bases and J by 11 bases, with 21 bases left in between. This CDR3 is 16 amino acids long. CDR3 nucleotides: TGTGCCAGCAGCTGGTCATTCGATTCTAAGGAGACACCCCTCCACTTT. It encodes CASSWSFDSKETPLHF.